The 25 T cell receptor beta chains in this list originate from one sample, sequenced in a study of somatic mutations in cytotoxic T cells in rheumatoid arthritis. Profiling relied on immunoSEQ multiplex PCR, and the TCRdb table lists in-frame clones only, not all of them. There are 12,000 or so clones in the sample; around 74% occur only once, and roughly 11% lies in the top ten. Input material: CD8+ T cells sorted from blood. Receptors were obtained from a woman aged 40 to 50 in good health.

The chain uses TRBV2 and TRBJ2-1; the D is unclear. Trimming left V 5 bases short and J 10 bases short, with 6 bases between. The CDR3 is 10 amino acids. Germline V gene data show CDR1 as SNHLY and CDR2 as FYNNEI. CDR3 protein: CASSRHEQFF. CDR3 in DNA: TGTGCCAGCAGTCGGCACGAGCAGTTCTTC.

The chain combines TRBV28 with TRBJ2-5, with 7 nucleotides matching TRBD1. The CDR3 totals 15 residues. Trimming took 4 bases from V and 5 from J; bases not matched to a gene: 10. CDR1 and CDR2 from the germline V gene are MDHEN and SYDVKM. The CDR3, as DNA: TGTGCCAGCAGTTCTAAACCCCCGGGACAGGAGACCCAGTACTTC. This sequence encodes CASSSKPPGQETQYF.

The CDR3 DNA sequence: TGTGCCAGTAGTTATAGGACAGGCCATGGCTACACCTTC. Protein product: CASSYRTGHGYTF. V gene TRBV19 combines with J gene TRBJ1-2, with 7 positions matching TRBD1. The CDR3 runs to 13 residues. J gave up 6 bases and V 5 bases, and 6 bases lay outside the gene matches. Germline CDR1 is LNHDA and CDR2 is SQIVND (reference sequence). Full variable domain (outside the CDR3, taken from reference TRBV19 and TRBJ1-2): DGGITQSPKYLFRKEGQNVTLSCEQNLNHDAMYWYRQDPGQGLRLIYYSQIVNDFQKGDIAEGYSVSREKKESFPLTVTSAQKNPTAFYLCASSYRTGHGYTFGSGTRLTVV.

The chain combines TRBV7-6 with TRBJ1-1; the match to TRBD1 covers 7 bases. The CDR3 runs 15 residues. Germline loops: CDR1 SGHVS, CDR2 FNYEAQ. The J segment lost 0 bases and the V segment lost 5 bases, leaving 6 bases of the junction unmatched. The CDR3 DNA reads TGTGCCAGCAGCCAGGGGACAGCTATGAACACTGAAGCTTTCTTT. Translated, it gives CASSQGTAMNTEAFF.

This chain connects TRBV29-1 to TRBJ2-5, with 7 positions matching TRBD2. The CDR3 contains 15 residues. The germline V gene has CDR1 SQVTM and CDR2 ANQGSEA. After removal of 6 bases from V and 2 bases from J, the junction contained 12 bases not matched to a gene. The CDR3 here is CSVPGTTTSQETQYF. As DNA, the CDR3 is TGCAGCGTGCCGGGGACTACCACAAGTCAAGAGACCCAGTACTTC.

The chain couples TRBV5-1 to TRBJ1-1, with a weak D call TRBD1 (6 bases). Germline CDR1 is SGHRS and CDR2 is YFSETQ. CDR3 length equals 14 residues. Trimming took off 3 bases at V and 3 bases at J, with 12 bases between the two ends. The CDR3 here is CASSWGGADTEAFF. The CDR3 nucleotides are TGCGCCAGCAGCTGGGGGGGGGCTGACACTGAAGCTTTCTTT.

The chain employs TRBV6-6 and TRBJ1-1; 7 nucleotides align to TRBD1. J lost 11 bases, V lost 0 bases, and 9 bases had no gene match. Looked up from germline, CDR1 is MNHNY and CDR2 is SVGAGI (reference sequence). The CDR3 contains 14 residues. The CDR3 sequence: CASSYSPDRARAFF. DNA of the CDR3: TGTGCCAGCAGTTACTCCCCTGACAGGGCAAGGGCTTTCTTT.

The V gene is TRBV6-1, the J gene TRBJ2-7, with D maybe TRBD2 (6 bases). Trimming cost V 4 bases and J 2 bases, with 9 bases left between them. Germline CDR1 and CDR2: MNHNS and SASEGT. The CDR3 consists of 13 residues. The CDR3 spells CASSGSGAYEQYV. The CDR3 DNA is TGTGCCAGCAGTGGTTCGGGGGCCTACGAGCAGTACGTC.

This chain links TRBV5-8 with TRBJ1-5, with TRBD1 matching 8 bases. Germline V gives CDR1 SGHTS, CDR2 YDEGEE. The V segment lost 4 bases and the J segment 1 base; nucleotides outside the gene matches: 4. The CDR3 contains 15 residues. DNA for the CDR3: TGTGCCAGCAGCCGGACAGGGTCAAGCAATCAGCCCCAGCATTTT. This codes for CASSRTGSSNQPQHF.

This rearrangement joins TRBV13 to TRBJ2-1, with TRBD1 matching over 11 bases. The CDR3 runs to 15 residues. CDR1 PRHDT and CDR2 FYEKMQ come from the germline V gene (reference sequence). J gave up 3 bases and V 5 bases, and 3 bases lay outside the gene matches. In nucleotides, the CDR3 is TGTGCCAGCAGCCCTGGGACAGGGGGCTACAATGAGCAGTTCTTC. Translated, it gives CASSPGTGGYNEQFF. Full variable domain (remainder filled in from reference TRBV13 and TRBJ2-1): AAGVIQSPRHLIKEKRETATLKCYPIPRHDTVYWYQQGPGQDPQFLISFYEKMQSDKGSIPDRFSAQQFSDYHSELNMSSLELGDSALYFCASSPGTGGYNEQFFGPGTRLTVL.

The chain uses TRBV7-9 and TRBJ2-3; no clear D. V dropped 3 bases and J dropped 1 base, with 5 bases sitting between them. The CDR3 contains 13 residues. Germline values: CDR1 SEHNR, CDR2 FQNEAQ (reference sequence). CDR3 residues: CASSFSRTDTQYF. In nucleotides, the CDR3 is TGTGCCAGCAGCTTCAGCCGCACAGATACGCAGTATTTT.

The chain combines TRBV7-8 with TRBJ2-1; D is possibly TRBD2 (6 bases). The CDR3 has 18 amino acids. The germline V gene has CDR1 SGHVS and CDR2 FQNEAQ. V was clipped by 2 bases and J by 7 bases, with 24 bases between them. The CDR3 DNA reads TGTGCCAGCAGCTTATACGATAGCGGAGGTCCCGGGTGGAATGAGCAGTTCTTC. Residues: CASSLYDSGGPGWNEQFF.

In its sample, this clone was seen a few times. The V gene is TRBV18, the J gene TRBJ2-1; 10 bases fit TRBD1. The J segment lost 4 bases and the V segment lost 0 bases, leaving 6 bases of the junction unmatched. In germline, CDR1 is KGHSH, CDR2 LQKENI. The CDR3 extends over 17 amino acids. CDR3 DNA sequence: TGTGCCAGCTCACCACCAGACAGGGGGCATAGGTACAATGAGCAGTTCTTC. Residues: CASSPPDRGHRYNEQFF.

The chain recombines TRBV30 with TRBJ1-1; unclear D gene. The V gene's germline CDR1 is GTSNPN and CDR2 SVGIG (reference sequence). The CDR3 contains 12 residues. V lost 0 bases to trimming and J lost 8 bases, with 10 bases between them. The CDR3 DNA reads TGTGCCTGGAGTGTAGGTAGGCGCGAAGCTTTCTTT. Its translation is CAWSVGRREAFF.

V gene TRBV27 combines with J gene TRBJ2-1, with TRBD2 identical over 10 bases. J was trimmed by 6 bases and V by 2 bases; bases with no gene match: 4. The CDR3 has 15 amino acids. Germline values: CDR1 MNHEY, CDR2 SMNVEV (reference sequence). The CDR3 DNA sequence: TGTGCCAGCAGTTTAGAAGCGGGAGGGCCCAATGAGCAGTTCTTC. This sequence encodes CASSLEAGGPNEQFF.

The gene calls are TRBV7-9 and TRBJ2-2; 12 nucleotides align to TRBD1. The CDR3 consists of 17 residues. The germline V gene has CDR1 SEHNR and CDR2 FQNEAQ (reference sequence). V dropped 5 bases and J dropped 2; count of bases not matched to a gene: 6. The CDR3 bases are TGTGCCAGCAGCGGGGGACAGGGGGCGTTTAACACCGGGGAGCTGTTTTTT. It codes for CASSGGQGAFNTGELFF.

The chain couples TRBV7-6 to TRBJ2-3, with 13 bases lining up with TRBD2. This CDR3 has 15 amino acids. V dropped 5 bases and J dropped 4; count of bases not matched to a gene: 3. Per the germline V gene, CDR1 is SGHVS and CDR2 is FNYEAQ. The CDR3 loop reads CASSQLAGGSDTQYF. The CDR3 coding sequence is TGTGCCAGCAGCCAACTAGCGGGGGGGTCAGATACGCAGTATTTT.

This sequence joins TRBV10-3 and TRBJ1-5, with D perhaps TRBD1 (5 bases). This CDR3 contains 15 residues. Germline values: CDR1 ENHRY, CDR2 SYGVKD. Trimming shortened V by 5 bases and J by 0 bases, and 11 bases separated the two germline ends. CDR3 protein: CAISPGHFSNQPQHF. CDR3 bases: TGTGCCATCAGTCCTGGACACTTTAGCAATCAGCCCCAGCATTTT.

This chain uses TRBV5-5 with TRBJ1-1; D may be TRBD1 (5 bases). CDR1 and CDR2 from the germline V gene are SGHKS and YYEKEE (reference sequence). V was trimmed by 2 bases and J by 1 base, leaving 12 bases between them. The CDR3 sequence is 15 residues long. The CDR3: CASSFGADGNTEAFF. The CDR3 bases are TGTGCCAGCAGCTTTGGGGCAGACGGGAACACTGAAGCTTTCTTT.

The chain combines TRBV2 with TRBJ1-3; perhaps TRBD1 as D (6 bases). The V and J ends lost 10 bases and 4 bases respectively, with 14 bases between them. Looked up from germline, CDR1 is SNHLY and CDR2 is FYNNEI. The CDR3 spans 13 residues. The CDR3 loop is CAIQQGQGNTIYF. The CDR3, as DNA: TGTGCCATACAACAGGGCCAGGGAAACACCATATATTTT.

The chain recombines TRBV4-3 with TRBJ2-2; a possible D gene is TRBD1 (6 bases). Germline loops: CDR1 LGHNA, CDR2 YSLEER. The CDR3 is made up of 16 amino acids. V lost 1 base and J lost 0, with 9 bases in between. Here the CDR3 DNA reads TGCGCCAGCAGCCAAGTAGAGGGGGCGAACACCGGGGAGCTGTTTTTT. Protein: CASSQVEGANTGELFF.

This chain links TRBV13 with TRBJ1-6; no definite D call. The CDR3 contains 12 residues. The V gene's germline CDR1 is PRHDT and CDR2 FYEKMQ (reference sequence). V lost 2 bases, J lost 10 bases, and 6 bases lay in between. CDR3 nucleotide sequence: TGTGCCAGCAGCTTATGGATCTCACCCCTCCACTTT. This sequence encodes CASSLWISPLHF.

The DNA for the CDR3 is TGCGCCAGCAGCCAAGGCCGGGACAGGGGATTCTATGGCTACACCTTC. This codes for CASSQGRDRGFYGYTF. This chain uses TRBV4-3 with TRBJ1-2, with 10 bases that match TRBD1. J lost 4 bases, V lost 1 base, and 6 bases had no gene match. Germline assignment: CDR1 LGHNA and CDR2 YSLEER. The CDR3 has 16 residues.

The chain has TRBV7-5 and TRBJ1-5. TRBV7-5 is designated a pseudogene. This CDR3 has 14 amino acids. The CDR3 reads CAHVIPGEGKPQHF. CDR3 DNA: TGTGCCCACGTCATACCCGGGGAGGGGAAGCCCCAGCATTTT.

This rearrangement joins TRBV5-8 to TRBJ1-5, with D hard to call. This CDR3 has 17 residues. The germline gives CDR1 SGHTS, CDR2 YDEGEE. V was cut by 2 bases and J by 4 bases, with 19 bases left in between. DNA of the CDR3: TGTGCCAGCAGCTTTCCCAGAAGGAGGAGGGTAAATCAGCCCCAGCATTTT. Encoded protein: CASSFPRRRRVNQPQHF.